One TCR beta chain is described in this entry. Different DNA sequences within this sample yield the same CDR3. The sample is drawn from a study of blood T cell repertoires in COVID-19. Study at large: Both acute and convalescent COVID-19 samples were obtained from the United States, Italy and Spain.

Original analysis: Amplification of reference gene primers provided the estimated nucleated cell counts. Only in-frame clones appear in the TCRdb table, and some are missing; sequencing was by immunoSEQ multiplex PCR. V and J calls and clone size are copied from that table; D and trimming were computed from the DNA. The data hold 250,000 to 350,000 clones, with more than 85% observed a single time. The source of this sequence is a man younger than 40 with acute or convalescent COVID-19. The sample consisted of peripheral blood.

CDR3 coding DNA: TGTGCCAGCAGTCTGACAGGGACCTACGAGCAGTACTTC. Translating it yields CASSLTGTYEQYF. The chain employs TRBV27 and TRBJ2-7; 7 nucleotides align to TRBD1. The V gene end was trimmed by 5 bases and the J gene end by 2 bases; junction bases not matched to a gene: 3. CDR3 length: 13 residues. Germline V gives CDR1 MNHEY, CDR2 SMNVEV (reference sequence).